The 23 T cell receptor beta chains in this list originate from one sample, sequenced in a study of T cell repertoires in cytomegalovirus infection. Via MiXCR, TCRdb re-called the reads, giving one row per CDR3 protein. This sample has approximately 400,000 distinct CDR3 sequences, with 30% to 40% found just once. The sample taken for sequencing was PBMCs. The receptors here all came from a human donor in good health (CMV status not recorded). Some clones in this sample may be carry-over from other donors' samples.

The genes are TRBV12-3 or TRBV12-4 and TRBJ2-1; unclear D gene. This CDR3 is 16 amino acids long. V was trimmed by 6 bases and J by 3 bases, leaving 18 bases between them. This CDR3 is CASSFTTNPDYNEQFF. CDR3 in DNA: TGTGCCAGCAGCTTTACTACGAACCCGGACTACAATGAGCAGTTCTTC.

This chain uses TRBV11-2 with TRBJ1-2; D gene uncertain. The V and J ends lost 5 bases and 3 bases respectively, with 16 bases between them. CDR3 size: 15 residues. CDR1 SGHAT and CDR2 FQNNGV come from the germline V gene. The CDR3 region has the DNA TGTGCCAGCAGCCTGCCGGAGGGAGGAGACTATGGCTACACCTTC. This codes for CASSLPEGGDYGYTF.

This clonotype has only a few counts. V is TRBV19 and J is TRBJ1-5; D not resolved. V gave up 6 bases and J gave up 5 bases, with 11 bases separating them. The CDR3 covers 13 residues. CDR1 LNHDA and CDR2 SQIVND come from the germline V gene (reference sequence). CDR3 amino acids: CASRSLSDQPQHF. The CDR3 nucleotides are TGTGCCAGTAGATCACTTTCCGATCAGCCCCAGCATTTT.

The J gene is TRBJ1-1, the V gene TRBV29-1; the D is unclear. Between the trimmed V and J ends, which lost 4 bases and 0 bases, there was a span of 3 bases. CDR1 and CDR2 from the germline V gene are SQVTM and ANQGSEA. This CDR3 comprises 11 residues. CDR3 in amino acids: CSVGVNTEAFF. CDR3 coding DNA: TGCAGCGTTGGTGTGAACACTGAAGCTTTCTTT.

The sample holds a few counts of this clonotype. The chain combines TRBV15 with TRBJ2-2; the match to TRBD1 covers 7 bases. With 5 bases clipped from V and 0 bases from J, the junction kept 6 bases outside the gene matches. CDR1 and CDR2 (germline): LNHNV, YYDKDF (reference sequence). The CDR3 contains 16 residues. DNA for the CDR3: TGTGCCACCAGCCGGATGACAGGGACGAACACCGGGGAGCTGTTTTTT. This encodes CATSRMTGTNTGELFF.

The gene calls are TRBV28 and TRBJ2-3; perhaps D is TRBD1 or TRBD2 (6 bases each). Looked up from germline, CDR1 is MDHEN and CDR2 is SYDVKM. V lost 3 bases to trimming and J lost 6 bases, with 22 bases between them. The CDR3 length is 17 residues. The CDR3 DNA reads TGTGCCAGCAGTTTCCCCGGGGGCAGAAGGACGGCGGATACGCAGTATTTT. As protein: CASSFPGGRRTADTQYF.

Only a few counts were recorded for this clonotype. The chain links TRBV28 to TRBJ1-4, with no clear D. The germline V gene has CDR1 MDHEN and CDR2 SYDVKM. V gave up 10 bases and J gave up 5 bases, with 17 bases separating them. The CDR3 runs to 14 residues. This chain's CDR3 is CATSIRRRNEKLFF. The CDR3 coding sequence is TGTGCCACCTCTATCAGGCGAAGAAATGAAAAACTGTTTTTT.

This chain links TRBV6-2 or TRBV6-3 with TRBJ2-5; 9 bases are a match to TRBD2. V gave up 5 bases and J gave up 3 bases; unmatched junction bases: 7. The germline gives CDR1 MNHEY, CDR2 SVGEGT. The CDR3 totals 15 residues. CDR3 region: CASSLSGGEEETQYF. The CDR3 region has the DNA TGTGCCAGCAGTCTTAGCGGGGGTGAAGAAGAGACCCAGTACTTC.

This clonotype has a handful of counts. This rearrangement joins TRBV6-1 to TRBJ1-4; no firm D call. The CDR3 is made up of 13 amino acids. V was pared by 7 bases and J by 5 bases, with 11 bases between. Germline V gives CDR1 MNHNS, CDR2 SASEGT. CDR3 amino acids: CASTDYRNEKLFF. DNA of the CDR3: TGTGCCAGCACTGACTACCGGAATGAAAAACTGTTTTTT.

This CDR3 is CASSIGQGGNSPLHF. The CDR3, as DNA: TGTGCCAGTAGTATTGGACAGGGCGGGAATTCACCCCTCCACTTT. This chain connects TRBV19 to TRBJ1-6; TRBD1 agrees at 8 bases. With V trimmed by 3 bases and J by 7 bases, 5 bases remained unmatched. The CDR3 is made up of 15 amino acids. CDR1 LNHDA and CDR2 SQIVND come from the germline V gene (reference sequence).

This clonotype was counted ten times or more. The chain uses TRBV7-2 and TRBJ1-5, with D unresolved. V was clipped by 6 bases and J by 6 bases, with 15 bases between them. The CDR3 totals 14 residues. The germline CDR1 and CDR2 sequences are SGHTA and FQGNSA. The CDR3, as DNA: TGTGCCAGCAGAATAGCCCTCCCCGGTCAGCCCCAGCATTTT. Translation: CASRIALPGQPQHF. The whole variable domain, filled in from reference TRBV7-2 and TRBJ1-5, reads GAGVSQSPSNKVTEKGKDVELRCDPISGHTALYWYRQSLGQGLEFLIYFQGNSAPDKSGLPSDRFSAERTGGSVSTLTIQRTQQEDSAVYLCASRIALPGQPQHFGDGTRLSIL.

This clonotype was observed a few times. The CDR3 DNA follows: TGCAGTGCTAAGGGACAGGTAGATGAGACCCAGTACTTC. Protein: CSAKGQVDETQYF. The chain couples TRBV20-1 to TRBJ2-5, with 8 bases matching TRBD1. This CDR3 contains 13 residues. Germline lookup yields CDR1 DFQATT and CDR2 SNEGSKA (reference sequence). V lost 4 bases, J lost 5 bases, and 6 bases stayed unmatched.

This clonotype was seen ten or more times. The V and J genes are TRBV28 and TRBJ1-4, with no clear D. V dropped 6 bases and J dropped 0 bases, with 11 bases sitting between them. Germline CDR1 is MDHEN and CDR2 is SYDVKM. The length of the CDR3 is 15 residues. The CDR3: CASRRQRPTNEKLFF. The DNA of the CDR3 is TGTGCCAGCAGAAGGCAGAGACCAACTAATGAAAAACTGTTTTTT.

This clonotype was picked up many times. The rearrangement joins TRBV7-2 to TRBJ1-1; 7 nucleotides match TRBD1. Germline CDR1 and CDR2: SGHTA and FQGNSA. The CDR3 is made up of 17 amino acids. Trimming took 4 bases from V and 4 from J; bases not matched to a gene: 15. DNA for the CDR3: TGTGCCAGCAGCTCCGTTGGAACACAGGGGAAGGGCACTGAAGCTTTCTTT. As protein: CASSSVGTQGKGTEAFF.

The chain is built from TRBV6-1 and TRBJ1-5; D remains unclear. The V gene lost 6 bases and the J gene lost 5 bases, with 17 bases spanning the gap. The germline V gene has CDR1 MNHNS and CDR2 SASEGT. The CDR3 is 15 residues long. The CDR3 nucleotides are TGTGCCAGCAGGGAACAGAGGGCGTTTGATCAGCCCCAGCATTTT. Protein sequence: CASREQRAFDQPQHF.

This clonotype has a count of ten or more. The chain combines TRBV4-1 with TRBJ1-3; no clear D. V lost 4 bases and J 0 bases, leaving 19 bases between the germline ends. Germline V lookup: CDR1 MGHRA, CDR2 YSYEKL. The CDR3 sequence is 18 residues long. Here the CDR3 DNA reads TGCGCCAGCAGCCGAAATAACGCCCCTGACTACTCTGGAAACACCATATATTTT. Its translation: CASSRNNAPDYSGNTIYF.

This chain connects TRBV6-5 to TRBJ1-4, with TRBD1 as a possible D gene (6 bases). Germline values: CDR1 MNHEY, CDR2 SVGAGI. CDR3 length: 13 amino acids. V shed 9 bases and J shed 8 bases, with 16 bases lying between them. In DNA form, the CDR3 reads TGTGCCAGTCGCCGGGGGGCTAGGGAAAAACTGTTTTTT. This encodes CASRRGAREKLFF.

Many counts were recorded for this clonotype. The V call is TRBV28, the J call TRBJ1-2; D not resolved. The CDR3 consists of 11 residues. Trimming took 9 bases from V and 4 from J, leaving 9 bases between them. Germline V gene data show CDR1 as MDHEN and CDR2 as SYDVKM. CDR3 sequence (DNA): TGTGCCAGTAGTACCCTCTATGGCTACACCTTC. Protein product: CASSTLYGYTF.

V is TRBV6-1 and J is TRBJ1-1; no firm D call. The germline V gene encodes CDR1 MNHNS and CDR2 SASEGT. The CDR3 runs 12 residues. V lost 6 bases and J 11 bases, leaving 16 bases between the germline ends. DNA of the CDR3: TGTGCCAGCAGCAGAGCACCGTTGACGGCTTTCTTT. Amino acid sequence: CASSRAPLTAFF.

Comment on this clonotype: Possible read error: a much larger clone is one base away. This CDR3 is missing its conserved last phenylalanine or tryptophan, likely due to a read error. V gene TRBV7-2 combines with J gene TRBJ2-5, with D possibly matching TRBD2 (6 bases). This CDR3 has 15 amino acids. Germline CDR1 reads SGHTA; CDR2 reads FQGNSA. Trimming took off 7 bases at V and 1 base at J, with 16 bases between the two ends. CDR3 bases: TGTGCCAGCACCTCGCGGGGCGGGCTCCAAGAGACCCAGTACTAC. Translating gives CASTSRGGLQETQYY.

The table lists this clonotype with many counts. V usage is TRBV12-3 or TRBV12-4 and J usage is TRBJ1-2; 8 bases are a match to TRBD1. Trimming at V came to 6 bases and at J to 4 bases, leaving 22 bases not matched to a gene. CDR3 length: 19 residues. The CDR3 loop is CASRGQAKIPTGTFYGYTF. Written as DNA, the CDR3 is TGTGCCAGCAGGGGACAGGCGAAAATTCCCACGGGGACCTTCTATGGCTACACCTTC.

This clonotype occurred a few times. The chain has TRBV19 and TRBJ1-5; D is ambiguous. This CDR3 contains 13 residues. The germline gives CDR1 LNHDA, CDR2 SQIVND (reference sequence). Trimming stripped 6 bases from V and 9 bases from J, with 15 bases between. CDR3 protein: CASRAEGKWPQHF. In DNA form, the CDR3 reads TGTGCCAGTAGAGCGGAGGGTAAATGGCCCCAGCATTTT.

This clonotype showed up just a few times. This rearrangement joins TRBV3-1 to TRBJ1-1, with TRBD1 as a possible D gene (5 bases). Trimming took off 0 bases at V and 4 bases at J, with 12 bases between the two ends. The CDR3 is made up of 15 amino acids. In germline, CDR1 is LGHDT, CDR2 YNNKEL (reference sequence). The CDR3 DNA is TGTGCCAGCAGCCAAGATTGGGGGGGTACCACTGAAGCTTTCTTT. Translation: CASSQDWGGTTEAFF.